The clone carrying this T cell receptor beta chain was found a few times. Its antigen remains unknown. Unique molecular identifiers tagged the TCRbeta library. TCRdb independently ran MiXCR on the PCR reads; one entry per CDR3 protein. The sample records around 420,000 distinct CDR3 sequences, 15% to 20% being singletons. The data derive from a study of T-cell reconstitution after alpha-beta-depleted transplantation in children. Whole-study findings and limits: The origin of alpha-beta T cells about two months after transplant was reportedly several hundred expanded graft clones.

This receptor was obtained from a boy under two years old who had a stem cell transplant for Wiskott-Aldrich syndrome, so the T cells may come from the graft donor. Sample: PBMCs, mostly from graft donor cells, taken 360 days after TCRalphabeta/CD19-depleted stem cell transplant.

CDR3 nucleotides: TGCAGCGTTGAATGGGGACAGGGGGCGGAAGCTTTCTTT. It specifies CSVEWGQGAEAFF. The chain has TRBV29-1 and TRBJ1-1; 12 nucleotides match TRBD1. Germline CDR1 is SQVTM and CDR2 is ANQGSEA. The trim removed 2 bases at V and 8 bases at J, leaving 3 bases unmatched. CDR3 length: 13 amino acids.